A single sample gave rise to the 32 T cell receptor beta chains below, sequenced in a study of cytomegalovirus exposure and HLA in healthy donors. Amplification used 60 Vbeta primers and 13 Jbeta primers. Sequencing used immunoSEQ multiplex PCR; TCRdb keeps in-frame clones, though not all of them. The data contain just over 150,000 clones, roughly 70% of them singletons. The material sequenced was PBMCs. The receptors were gathered from a man aged 40-49 years in good health and CMV-seropositive.

The chain carries TRBV7-8 and TRBJ1-4; 9 nucleotides agree with TRBD1. Per the germline V gene, CDR1 is SGHVS and CDR2 is FQNEAQ. There are 15 residues in the CDR3. J lost 6 bases, V lost 4 bases, and 6 bases had no gene match. CDR3 amino acids: CASSWPGQGDEKLFF. Written as DNA, the CDR3 is TGTGCCAGCAGCTGGCCGGGACAGGGTGATGAAAAACTGTTTTTT.

CDR3 in DNA: TGTGCCTGGGCGGGGGACCATTCCTACGAGCAGTACTTC. Protein product: CAWAGDHSYEQYF. The chain is built from TRBV30 and TRBJ2-7, with 7 bases matching TRBD2. CDR1 and CDR2 (germline): GTSNPN, SVGIG (reference sequence). The CDR3 is 13 residues long. The trim removed 5 bases at V and 1 base at J, leaving 5 bases unmatched. Filled out from reference TRBV30 and TRBJ2-7, the complete variable domain reads SQTIHQWPATLVQPVGSPLSLECTVEGTSNPNLYWYRQAAGRGLQLLFYSVGIGQISSEVPQNLSASRPQDRQFILSSKKLLLSDSGFYLCAWAGDHSYEQYFGPGTRLTVT.

This clone has more than one count but fewer than ten. The genes are TRBV4-1 and TRBJ1-1; the D gene is possibly TRBD1 (6 bases). The V end was cut by 4 bases, the J end by 7 bases, with 16 bases between. The germline V gene encodes CDR1 MGHRA and CDR2 YSYEKL. CDR3 length: 14 residues. The CDR3 sequence: CASSPERGSDEAFF. The CDR3 DNA reads TGCGCCAGCAGCCCCGAAAGGGGGAGCGATGAAGCTTTCTTT.

This chain uses TRBV5-6 with TRBJ2-5; TRBD2 matches 9 bases. This CDR3 contains 17 residues. V lost 1 base and J lost 4; bases outside the gene matches: 11. Germline CDR1 reads SGHDT; CDR2 reads YYEEEE. The CDR3 loop is CASSLSSRGGASETQYF. Written as DNA, the CDR3 is TGTGCCAGCAGCTTGAGTTCGCGCGGGGGGGCCTCAGAGACCCAGTACTTC.

The gene calls are TRBV4-2 and TRBJ1-6; D is undetermined. The germline gives CDR1 LGHNA, CDR2 YNFKEQ. CDR3 length: 15 residues. V gave up 0 bases and J gave up 5 bases, with 8 bases separating them. CDR3 amino acids: CASSQESENNSPLHF. CDR3 DNA: TGTGCCAGCAGCCAAGAATCCGAGAATAATTCACCCCTCCACTTT.

This chain connects TRBV4-2 to TRBJ1-4, with 7 bases identical to TRBD1. The V gene's germline CDR1 is LGHNA and CDR2 YNFKEQ. CDR3 length: 16 residues. Trimming cost V 3 bases and J 9 bases; bases outside gene matches: 13. The CDR3 DNA follows: TGTGCCAGCAGCCAGGAACGACGGGACAGAAGGAAAAAACTGTTTTTT. Protein: CASSQERRDRRKKLFF.

This chain uses TRBV4-3 with TRBJ2-7; 10 bases align to TRBD1. The CDR3 covers 16 residues. Germline CDR1 reads LGHNA; CDR2 reads YSLEER. The junction had 9 bases not matched to a gene; V was cut back by 4 bases and J by 3 bases. CDR3 DNA sequence: TGCGCCAGCAGCCCGACCCCGGGACAGGGGCTCTACGAGCAGTACTTC. Its protein is CASSPTPGQGLYEQYF.

V usage is TRBV9 and J usage is TRBJ2-2, with D possibly being TRBD2 (6 bases). The germline V gene has CDR1 SGDLS and CDR2 YYNGEE. The V end was cut by 3 bases, the J end by 0 bases, with 18 bases between. The CDR3 contains 18 residues. This chain's CDR3 is CASSASVGGRTNTGELFF. CDR3 nucleotides: TGTGCCAGCAGCGCATCCGTGGGAGGCAGGACGAACACCGGGGAGCTGTTTTTT.

In DNA, the CDR3 is TGCGCCAGCAGTGAGAGCCCGCCCCGGGTCACGAACACCGGGGAGCTGTTTTTT. Translating gives CASSESPPRVTNTGELFF. This rearrangement joins TRBV10-2 to TRBJ2-2; no definite D call. This CDR3 comprises 18 residues. Trimming pared 2 bases from V and 0 bases from J, leaving 16 bases between. Germline assignment: CDR1 WSHSY and CDR2 SAAADI.

CDR3 DNA: TGCGCCAGCAGTCCCCTAACTATACACAGGGGGCGCGTGGCCAACGTCCTGACTTTC. Encoded protein: CASSPLTIHRGRVANVLTF. The gene calls are TRBV23-1 and TRBJ2-6, with 9 bases lining up with TRBD1. TRBV23-1 is placed among ORFs of uncertain function. Unmatched junction bases numbered 16, after V lost 4 bases and J lost 6 bases. This CDR3 has 19 residues.

The rearrangement joins TRBV19 to TRBJ2-3; TRBD1 might be the D (6 bases). Germline CDR1 is LNHDA and CDR2 is SQIVND (reference sequence). CDR3 length: 15 amino acids. The V end lost 6 bases, the J end lost 0 bases, and 13 bases lay between the germline ends. The CDR3 DNA follows: TGTGCCAGTAGCGAGGCAGGGGTGAGCACAGATACGCAGTATTTT. As protein: CASSEAGVSTDTQYF. The full variable domain, rest sourced from reference TRBV19 and TRBJ2-3, is DGGITQSPKYLFRKEGQNVTLSCEQNLNHDAMYWYRQDPGQGLRLIYYSQIVNDFQKGDIAEGYSVSREKKESFPLTVTSAQKNPTAFYLCASSEAGVSTDTQYFGPGTRLTVL.

DNA of the CDR3: TGTGCCAGTAGTATATCCCGAACAGGGTCAGGACAGCCCCAGCATTTT. Its protein product is CASSISRTGSGQPQHF. The chain has TRBV19 and TRBJ1-5; D is perhaps TRBD1 (6 bases). V gave up 2 bases and J gave up 7 bases, with 18 bases separating them. Germline CDR1 reads LNHDA; CDR2 reads SQIVND (reference sequence). There are 16 residues in the CDR3.

This chain links TRBV27 with TRBJ2-1; 7 bases match TRBD2. CDR1 is MNHEY, CDR2 SMNVEV, per germline (reference sequence). This CDR3 comprises 12 residues. The V and J ends lost 7 bases and 7 bases, in that order; junction bases with no gene match: 4. CDR3 nucleotide sequence: TGTGCCAGCATCAACGGGGGGAATGAGCAGTTCTTC. It encodes CASINGGNEQFF.

This chain connects TRBV6-5 to TRBJ1-4; 8 positions agree with TRBD1. Germline V gene lookup returns CDR1 MNHEY and CDR2 SVGAGI. This CDR3 has 16 residues. The junction had 9 bases not matched to a gene; V was cut back by 2 bases and J by 7 bases. The CDR3 loop is CASSYTDRERGEKLFF. The CDR3 nucleotides are TGTGCCAGCAGTTACACGGACAGGGAACGGGGTGAAAAACTGTTTTTT.

This clone was picked up one time. This sequence joins TRBV30 and TRBJ1-2; D uncertain. CDR1 GTSNPN and CDR2 SVGIG come from the germline V gene (reference sequence). V was pared by 2 bases and J by 8 bases, with 12 bases between. This CDR3 comprises 12 residues. The CDR3 DNA follows: TGTGCCTGGAGTACACGCTCCGGGGGCTACACCTTC. It yields the protein CAWSTRSGGYTF.

The chain employs TRBV7-2 and TRBJ2-7; D uncertain. Germline V gene sequence: CDR1 SGHTA, CDR2 FQGNSA. Between the trimmed V and J ends, which lost 2 bases and 3 bases, there was a span of 5 bases. This CDR3 region has 12 residues. CDR3 sequence reads: CASSLTDYEQYF. As DNA, the CDR3 is TGTGCCAGCAGCTTAACAGACTACGAGCAGTACTTC. Based on the CDR3 plus reference TRBV7-2 and TRBJ2-7, the full variable domain is GAGVSQSPSNKVTEKGKDVELRCDPISGHTALYWYRQSLGQGLEFLIYFQGNSAPDKSGLPSDRFSAERTGGSVSTLTIQRTQQEDSAVYLCASSLTDYEQYFGPGTRLTVT.

This clone was observed a single time. This chain uses TRBV27 with TRBJ2-3; tentative D call: TRBD2 (6 bases). In germline, CDR1 is MNHEY, CDR2 SMNVEV (reference sequence). This CDR3 is built from 12 residues. Trimming took 8 bases from V and 2 from J, leaving 8 bases between them. This CDR3 is CASRGNTDTQYF. In DNA form, the CDR3 reads TGTGCCAGCCGGGGGAACACAGATACGCAGTATTTT.

This sequence joins TRBV19 and TRBJ2-7; 9 nucleotides line up with TRBD1. Germline values: CDR1 LNHDA, CDR2 SQIVND (reference sequence). The V gene end was trimmed by 6 bases and the J gene end by 5 bases; junction bases not matched to a gene: 8. The CDR3 covers 14 residues. The CDR3 region has the DNA TGTGCCAGTAGGCGACAGGGGGGCCGCGACGAGCAGTACTTC. Translating gives CASRRQGGRDEQYF. Combining the CDR3 with reference TRBV19 and TRBJ2-7 gives the whole variable domain DGGITQSPKYLFRKEGQNVTLSCEQNLNHDAMYWYRQDPGQGLRLIYYSQIVNDFQKGDIAEGYSVSREKKESFPLTVTSAQKNPTAFYLCASRRQGGRDEQYFGPGTRLTVT.

V usage is TRBV5-5 and J usage is TRBJ2-3; D might be TRBD1 (5 bases). The CDR3 is 16 amino acids. The V gene's germline CDR1 is SGHKS and CDR2 YYEKEE (reference sequence). V was cut by 3 bases and J by 0 bases, with 14 bases left in between. The CDR3 sequence is CASSSKTVSSTDTQYF. For the CDR3, the DNA is TGTGCCAGCAGCTCCAAGACAGTTTCTAGCACAGATACGCAGTATTTT.

The chain couples TRBV5-1 to TRBJ2-5; D gene ambiguous. The DNA end is more similar to TRBJ2-7, so the J call may be wrong. This CDR3 has 15 residues. The germline V gene has CDR1 SGHRS and CDR2 YFSETQ. The CDR3 bases are TGCGCCAGCAGCTTGGTCGGTCAAAGCTCCTACGAGCAGTACTTC. Protein sequence: CASSLVGQSSYEQYF.

This rearrangement joins TRBV2 to TRBJ2-7; 9 bases are shared with TRBD1. Per the germline V gene, CDR1 is SNHLY and CDR2 is FYNNEI. CDR3 length equals 15 residues. V lost 5 bases to trimming and J lost 1 base; unmatched junction nucleotides: 6. The CDR3 DNA reads TGTGCCAGCAGTAAAGACAGGGGGTCATCCTACGAGCAGTACTTC. It codes for CASSKDRGSSYEQYF.

Here the CDR3 DNA reads TGTGCCAGCAGTTTATACCAGGGGGCGGGTGGCTACACCTTC. Translating it yields CASSLYQGAGGYTF. V gene TRBV6-5 combines with J gene TRBJ1-2; TRBD1 matches at 8 bases. The CDR3 length is 14 residues. Germline CDR1 MNHEY, CDR2 SVGAGI. V trimming: 4 bases; J trimming: 7 bases; junction bases outside the gene matches: 8.

This clone was observed a single time. This chain's CDR3 is CSVLSPNSEAFF. CDR3 nucleotide sequence: TGCAGCGTCCTTAGCCCTAATTCTGAAGCTTTCTTT. This chain joins TRBV29-1 and TRBJ1-1; no firm D call. This CDR3 contains 12 residues. Germline values: CDR1 SQVTM, CDR2 ANQGSEA. V shed 6 bases and J shed 6 bases, with 14 bases lying between them.

The chain couples TRBV6-1 to TRBJ1-2; D might be TRBD1 (6 bases). Trimming removed 0 bases from V and 2 bases from J, with 10 bases in between. The V gene's germline CDR1 is MNHNS and CDR2 SASEGT. This CDR3 is 15 amino acids long. CDR3 sequence reads: CASSEAPTGNYGYTF. As DNA, the CDR3 is TGTGCCAGCAGTGAAGCTCCGACAGGAAACTATGGCTACACCTTC.

This clone has a handful of counts. The genes are TRBV30 and TRBJ2-1, with 8 bases fitting TRBD1. Looked up from germline, CDR1 is GTSNPN and CDR2 is SVGIG (reference sequence). The junction had 12 bases not matched to a gene; V was cut back by 2 bases and J by 0 bases. The CDR3 loop spans 18 amino acids. Here the CDR3 DNA reads TGTGCCTGGAGTTCTCCTCGCCCAGGGGGCCGCTCCTACAATGAGCAGTTCTTC. As protein: CAWSSPRPGGRSYNEQFF.

The chain joins TRBV19 to TRBJ2-7; 7 bases map to TRBD2. The CDR3 extends over 14 amino acids. V lost 6 bases and J lost 2; bases outside the gene matches: 7. Germline assignment: CDR1 LNHDA and CDR2 SQIVND (reference sequence). CDR3 DNA: TGTGCCAGTAGCACGCCCGGGGGGACCTACGAGCAGTACTTC. Protein: CASSTPGGTYEQYF.

The chain recombines TRBV6-6 with TRBJ1-2, with 9 bases that match TRBD1. CDR1 is MNHNY, CDR2 SVGAGI, per germline (reference sequence). J was trimmed by 6 bases and V by 4 bases; bases with no gene match: 3. The CDR3 runs to 13 residues. The CDR3 spells CASSSRQGDGYTF. DNA for the CDR3: TGTGCCAGCAGTTCTCGACAGGGGGATGGCTACACCTTC.

CDR3 DNA sequence: TGCGCCAGCAGCTTTAGACAGAACATGAACACTGAAGCTTTCTTT. Protein sequence: CASSFRQNMNTEAFF. This chain joins TRBV5-1 and TRBJ1-1, with D perhaps TRBD1 (5 bases). This CDR3 has 15 residues. The V end lost 2 bases, the J end lost 0 bases, and 11 bases lay between the germline ends. From germline, CDR1 is SGHRS and CDR2 YFSETQ.

This clone was recorded a few times. The chain is built from TRBV19 and TRBJ1-5; D is uncertain. Per germline, CDR1 LNHDA and CDR2 SQIVND (reference sequence). This CDR3 is 15 amino acids long. The V and J ends lost 5 bases and 0 bases respectively, with 11 bases between them. CDR3 sequence (DNA): TGTGCCAGTAGTCGCGCTGGACTTAGCAATCAGCCCCAGCATTTT. Residues: CASSRAGLSNQPQHF.

The chain combines TRBV15 with TRBJ2-1, with 12 nucleotides matching TRBD2. Per the germline V gene, CDR1 is LNHNV and CDR2 is YYDKDF (reference sequence). V shed 3 bases, J shed 0 bases, and the junction held 3 bases outside the gene matches. This CDR3 region has 17 residues. CDR3 sequence reads: CATSSLTSGSSYNEQFF. The CDR3 bases are TGTGCCACCAGCAGTCTGACTAGCGGGAGCTCCTACAATGAGCAGTTCTTC.

The V call is TRBV2, the J call TRBJ1-1, with a possible D match to TRBD1 (5 bases). Trimming removed 4 bases from V and 0 bases from J, with 15 bases in between. CDR1 SNHLY and CDR2 FYNNEI come from the germline V gene. The CDR3 covers 16 residues. The CDR3 here is CASSGTGLSLNTEAFF. The CDR3 DNA reads as TGTGCCAGCAGTGGCACAGGCCTTAGTCTGAACACTGAAGCTTTCTTT.

This chain links TRBV6-6 with TRBJ2-1; 7 bases agree with TRBD1. The CDR3 is 10 amino acids. CDR1 is MNHNY and CDR2 is SVGAGI in the germline V gene (reference sequence). V lost 6 bases and J lost 16; bases outside the gene matches: 6. The CDR3 coding sequence is TGTGCCAGCAGCGACAGGGATCACTTCTTC. This sequence encodes CASSDRDHFF.